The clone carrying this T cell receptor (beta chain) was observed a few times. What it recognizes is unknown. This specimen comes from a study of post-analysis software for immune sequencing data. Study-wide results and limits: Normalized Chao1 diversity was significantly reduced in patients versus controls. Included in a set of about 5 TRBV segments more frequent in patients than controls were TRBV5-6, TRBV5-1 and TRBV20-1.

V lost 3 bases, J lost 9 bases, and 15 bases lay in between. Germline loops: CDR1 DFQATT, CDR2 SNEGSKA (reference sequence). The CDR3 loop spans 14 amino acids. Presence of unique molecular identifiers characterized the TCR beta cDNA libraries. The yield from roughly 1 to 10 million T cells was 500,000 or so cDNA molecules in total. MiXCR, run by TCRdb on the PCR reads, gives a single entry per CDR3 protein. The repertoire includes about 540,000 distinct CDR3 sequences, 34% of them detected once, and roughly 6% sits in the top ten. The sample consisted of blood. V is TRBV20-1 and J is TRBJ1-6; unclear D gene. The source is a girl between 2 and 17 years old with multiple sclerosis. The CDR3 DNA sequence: TGCAGTGCTAGGCGTGGCCCGCGGGGTTCACCCCTCCACTTT. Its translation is CSARRGPRGSPLHF.